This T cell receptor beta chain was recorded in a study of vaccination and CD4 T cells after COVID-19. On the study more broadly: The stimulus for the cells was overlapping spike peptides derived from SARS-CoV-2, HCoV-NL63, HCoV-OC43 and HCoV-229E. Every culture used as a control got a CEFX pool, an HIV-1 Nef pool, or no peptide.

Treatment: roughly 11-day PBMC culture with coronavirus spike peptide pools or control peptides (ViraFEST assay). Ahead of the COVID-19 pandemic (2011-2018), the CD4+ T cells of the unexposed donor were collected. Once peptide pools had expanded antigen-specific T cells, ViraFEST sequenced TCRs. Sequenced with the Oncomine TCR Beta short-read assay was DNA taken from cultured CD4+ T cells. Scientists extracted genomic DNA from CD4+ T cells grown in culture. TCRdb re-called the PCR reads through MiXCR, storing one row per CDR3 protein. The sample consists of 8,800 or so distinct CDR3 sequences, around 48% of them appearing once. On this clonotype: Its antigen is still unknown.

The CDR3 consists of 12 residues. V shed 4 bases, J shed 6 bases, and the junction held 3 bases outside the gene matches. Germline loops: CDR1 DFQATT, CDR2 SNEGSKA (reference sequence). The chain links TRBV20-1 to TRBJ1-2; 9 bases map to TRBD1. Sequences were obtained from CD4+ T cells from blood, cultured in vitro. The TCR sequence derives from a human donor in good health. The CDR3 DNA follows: TGCAGTGCTACCCGGGACAGGGATGGCTACACCTTC. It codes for CSATRDRDGYTF.